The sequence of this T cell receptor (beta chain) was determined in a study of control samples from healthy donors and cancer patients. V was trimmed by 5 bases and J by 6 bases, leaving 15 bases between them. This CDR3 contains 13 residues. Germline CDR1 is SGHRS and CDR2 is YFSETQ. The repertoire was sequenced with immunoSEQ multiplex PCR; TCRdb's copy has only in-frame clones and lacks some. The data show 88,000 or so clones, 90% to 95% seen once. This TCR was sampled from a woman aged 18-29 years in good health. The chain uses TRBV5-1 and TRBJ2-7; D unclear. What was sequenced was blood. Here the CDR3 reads CASRSPQWGEQYF. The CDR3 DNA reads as TGCGCCAGCAGATCGCCCCAATGGGGCGAGCAGTACTTC.